This T cell receptor beta chain was found in a study of cytomegalovirus exposure and HLA in healthy donors. Study-wide results and caveats: Common viral pathogens seemed, in a later analysis, to connect with several of the most significant clusters. A list of 150 to 200 TCR beta chains associated with cytomegalovirus was given. In a later analysis, HLA-associated beta chains showed higher expansion and lower generation probabilities than comparable chains.

Healthy bone marrow donors made up the donor group. As to this clone: The antigen is not known.

A multiplex PCR was run with 60 Vbeta primers and 13 Jbeta primers. Using immunoSEQ multiplex PCR, the repertoire was profiled, and TCRdb retains in-frame clones only, with some absent. The table lists around 65,000 clones. V gave up 8 bases and J gave up 3 bases; unmatched junction bases: 9. The germline V gene encodes CDR1 SNHLY and CDR2 FYNNEI. CDR3 size: 14 residues. The sequence derives from a man aged 25 to 40 in good health and CMV-seropositive. This chain links TRBV2 with TRBJ1-1; TRBD1 aligns across 7 bases. Sequencing was done on a sample of PBMCs. The CDR3 DNA reads TGTGCCAGCCAGGTGACAGGGTGGGACACTGAAGCTTTCTTT. This encodes CASQVTGWDTEAFF.